The clone carrying this T cell receptor beta chain was seen more than once but under ten times. Its antigen is undetermined. These data are taken from a study of vaccination and CD4 T cells after COVID-19. As for the study in general: Each convalescent patient was PCR positive for SARS-CoV-2 on nasal swab; nine cases were mild and one severe. The study drew post-COVID samples a median approximately 100 days after diagnosis (range 35 to 161). Convalescent individuals numbered four females and six males, two being Hispanic.

Sequenced with the Oncomine TCR Beta short-read assay was DNA taken from cultured CD4+ T cells. Using its own MiXCR run on the PCR reads, TCRdb lists one record per CDR3 protein. The profile shows under 4,500 distinct CDR3 sequences, over 45% of them singletons. The CDR3 runs to 14 residues. Deletions cut 3 bases from V and 0 bases from J, with 6 bases between. CDR1 and CDR2 from the germline V gene are SEHNR and FQNEAQ (reference sequence). Treatment indicated: roughly 10-day PBMC culture with coronavirus spike peptide pools or control peptides (ViraFEST assay). Roughly 2.2 million PBMCs went into each well for culture with around 9.2 IU/ml IL-2 and about 10 ug/ml peptide pools.

V and J are TRBV7-9 and TRBJ1-3; no reliable D call. The TCR was taken from a human donor who had recovered from COVID-19. The specimen sequenced was CD4+ T cells from blood, cultured in vitro. CDR3 protein: CASSFSFSGNTIYF. The CDR3 DNA follows: TGTGCCAGCAGCTTTAGCTTCTCTGGAAACACCATATATTTT.